The rows below give T cell receptor beta chains drawn from one sample of a study of cytomegalovirus exposure and HLA in healthy donors. Clones were read by immunoSEQ multiplex PCR, and TCRdb kept only the in-frame ones, dropping some. This table holds approximately 150,000 clones, more than 65% found once. The material sequenced was PBMCs. The receptors stem from a woman aged 40 to 49 in good health and CMV-seropositive. Each CDR3 is given with its conserved first and last residue. The order of the fields is D gene, CDR3 length, J gene, clone size, V gene, CDR3 DNA, CDR3 protein. A D gene is named only where the DNA matches it firmly. Clone size is not always given. Where it is, it says once, few, many or a class for expanded clones.

TRBD2	15	TRBJ2-1	-	TRBV9	TGTGCCAGCAGCGTATCTAGCGGGAGTGGGCGAGAGCAGTTCTTC	CASSVSSGSGREQFF
-	13	TRBJ1-1	once	TRBV7-8	TGTGCCAGCAGCTCCGAACGGGGCACTGAAGCTTTCTTT	CASSSERGTEAFF
-	17	TRBJ1-2	-	TRBV6-1	TGTGCCAGCAGTGAAGGGTTCAGGGGTATTAGAAACTATGGCTACACCTTC	CASSEGFRGIRNYGYTF
-	15	TRBJ1-3	-	TRBV19	TGTGCCAGTAGTTCCCCCCCGAGGGCTGGAAACACCATATATTTT	CASSSPPRAGNTIYF
TRBD1	12	TRBJ1-5	-	TRBV18	TGTGCCAGCTCCTTACAGGGGCAGCCCCAGCATTTT	CASSLQGQPQHF
TRBD2	15	TRBJ2-1	-	TRBV7-9	TGTGCCAGCAGCTTAGGCGGGAGCGCTTTCAATGAGCAGTTCTTC	CASSLGGSAFNEQFF
TRBD2	15	TRBJ2-7	few	TRBV6-5	TGTGCCAGCAGTTACGGGAGCGGGGCCTCCTACGAGCAGTACTTC	CASSYGSGASYEQYF
TRBD2	12	TRBJ2-3	-	TRBV29-1	TGCAGCGAGCGGGGGGGCACAGATACGCAGTATTTT	CSERGGTDTQYF
-	13	TRBJ1-3	-	TRBV9	TGTGCCAGCAGCGTATCAGGTGCTAACACCATATATTTT	CASSVSGANTIYF
TRBD2	17	TRBJ2-3	-	TRBV5-4	TGTGCCAGCAGCCCACCAGTCGGGGCGGGAGGGCCGGGGACGCAGTATTTT	CASSPPVGAGGPGTQYF
-	15	TRBJ2-7	-	TRBV6-1	TGTGCCAGCAGTGAAGGTCCGAAACTCTCCTACGAGCAGTACTTC	CASSEGPKLSYEQYF
-	13	TRBJ1-2	-	TRBV7-2	TGTGCCAGCAGCTATGACAGTAACTATGGCTACACCTTC	CASSYDSNYGYTF
TRBD1	15	TRBJ1-5	once	TRBV6-5	TGTGCCAGCAGACGGACAGGGGATAGCAATCAGCCCCAGCATTTT	CASRRTGDSNQPQHF
TRBD1	16	TRBJ2-7	-	TRBV2	TGTGCCAGCAGATCCGACAGGGGGCGCTTGAGCAACGAGCAGTACTTC	CASRSDRGRLSNEQYF
-	13	TRBJ1-1	-	TRBV27	TGTGCCAGCAGCCTCGACACGAACACTGAAGCTTTCTTT	CASSLDTNTEAFF
-	14	TRBJ1-1	few	TRBV18	TGTGCCAGCTCACCACGTGCAGGTAAAACTGAAGCTTTCTTT	CASSPRAGKTEAFF
-	17	TRBJ2-5	-	TRBV13	TGTGCCAGCAGCTTAACTGGGTCCCCCAGGGGTGAGGAGACCCAGTACTTC	CASSLTGSPRGEETQYF
-	16	TRBJ1-2	-	TRBV4-2	TGTGCCAGCAGCCAGAGGTGGGCGGGGACTAACTATGGCTACACCTTC	CASSQRWAGTNYGYTF
-	14	TRBJ2-2	-	TRBV19	TGTGCCAGTAGCACAGGGTTTATGACCGGGGAGCTGTTTTTT	CASSTGFMTGELFF
-	15	TRBJ1-2	-	TRBV5-5	TGTGCCAGCAGCCCACAGGGTAGCTCCCCAGAGGGCTACACCTTC	CASSPQGSSPEGYTF
TRBD1	14	TRBJ2-1	-	TRBV7-2	TGTGCCAGCAGTCGACAGGGGCGTTACAATGAGCAGTTCTTC	CASSRQGRYNEQFF
TRBD1	16	TRBJ2-2	-	TRBV25-1	TGTGCCAGCAGTGAATCTCGGACAGGGGAAGACGGGGAGCTGTTTTTT	CASSESRTGEDGELFF
-	14	TRBJ1-5	-	TRBV4-3	TGCGCCAGTTGCACAGGGCCGAGCAATCAGCCCCAGCATTTT	CASCTGPSNQPQHF
TRBD2	16	TRBJ2-2	-	TRBV19	TGTGCCAGTGAATTAGCGGGAGGGCCTTACACCGGGGAGCTGTTTTTT	CASELAGGPYTGELFF
-	11	TRBJ1-1	-	TRBV28	TGTGCCAGCAGTCCCCTCGGGGAGGCTTTCTTT	CASSPLGEAFF
-	16	TRBJ2-5	-	TRBV19	TGTGCCAGTAATGCCCAATTCCGGGATTCCCAAGAGACCCAGTACTTC	CASNAQFRDSQETQYF
TRBD1	16	TRBJ2-2	-	TRBV9	TGTGCCAGCAGCCTCCCGGGACAGGGGTCCACCGGGGAGCTGTTTTTT	CASSLPGQGSTGELFF
-	15	TRBJ2-3	-	TRBV11-2	TGTGCCAGCAGCTTAGTACAGAGAAGCACAGATACGCAGTATTTT	CASSLVQRSTDTQYF
TRBD2	17	TRBJ2-5	-	TRBV28	TGTGCCACCACCGGACTAGCGGGAAGGTTTTACCAAGAGACCCAGTACTTC	CATTGLAGRFYQETQYF
-	16	TRBJ2-1	-	TRBV5-1	TGCGCCAGCAGCTTGGACCCGGGGGACGGCTACAATGAGCAGTTCTTC	CASSLDPGDGYNEQFF
TRBD2	15	TRBJ2-1	-	TRBV5-4	TGTGCCAGCAGTTTGACTAGCGGGGGAGGAAATGAGCAGTTCTTC	CASSLTSGGGNEQFF
TRBD1	15	TRBJ1-2	few	TRBV9	TGTGCCAGCAGCTTGACGACAGGGGCTAACTATGGCTACACCTTC	CASSLTTGANYGYTF
-	15	TRBJ2-1	-	TRBV5-4	TGTGCCAGCAGCAGAACTAGTGTAAGCCACAATGAGCAGTTCTTC	CASSRTSVSHNEQFF
TRBD1	16	TRBJ1-2	few	TRBV7-9	TGTGCCAGCAGCTTACTCCTCGTACAGGGGGACTATGGCTACACCTTC	CASSLLLVQGDYGYTF
-	13	TRBJ1-5	-	TRBV19	TGTGCCAGTAGGGCTCGGGGGGGTCAGCCCCAGCATTTT	CASRARGGQPQHF
TRBD1	14	TRBJ1-2	-	TRBV29-1	TGCAGCGTTGAAGGACTCACAGGGGGCTATGGCTACACCTTC	CSVEGLTGGYGYTF
-	13	TRBJ2-3	-	TRBV28	TGTGCCAGCAGTACGGACACCACAGATACGCAGTATTTT	CASSTDTTDTQYF